The 29 T cell receptor beta chains reported below all come from one sample, sequenced in a study of blood T cell repertoires in COVID-19. TCRdb's table, derived via immunoSEQ multiplex PCR, lists solely in-frame clones and lacks some. The table has over 300,000 clones, roughly 82% seen once. The sample consisted of peripheral blood. The receptors were gathered from a woman aged 45 to 65 with acute or convalescent COVID-19.

This clone showed up just once. The chain carries TRBV19 and TRBJ1-4; the match to TRBD1 covers 8 bases. The CDR3 is made up of 15 amino acids. Trimming at V came to 6 bases and at J to 7 bases, leaving 10 bases not matched to a gene. The V gene's germline CDR1 is LNHDA and CDR2 SQIVND (reference sequence). The CDR3 sequence: CASSPGQGLGEKLFF. The CDR3 nucleotides are TGTGCCAGTAGCCCAGGACAGGGCCTGGGTGAAAAACTGTTTTTT.

V usage is TRBV11-2 and J usage is TRBJ2-7; D is perhaps TRBD2 (6 bases). Germline loops: CDR1 SGHAT, CDR2 FQNNGV. V was cut by 2 bases and J by 3 bases, with 14 bases left in between. The CDR3 is 15 residues long. CDR3 loop: CASSLRLARGYEQYF. The CDR3 DNA reads as TGTGCCAGCAGCTTACGCCTAGCGCGGGGCTACGAGCAGTACTTC.

The chain joins TRBV20-1 to TRBJ2-3; 10 nucleotides match TRBD2. Germline loops: CDR1 DFQATT, CDR2 SNEGSKA (reference sequence). The CDR3 contains 15 residues. V dropped 3 bases and J dropped 4; count of bases not matched to a gene: 7. In nucleotides, the CDR3 is TGCAGTGCTAGTTGGCTAGCGGGAGTTGCAGATACGCAGTATTTT. It yields the protein CSASWLAGVADTQYF.

The chain couples TRBV5-6 to TRBJ2-1; weak D call: TRBD2 (5 bases). The germline V gene has CDR1 SGHDT and CDR2 YYEEEE. The CDR3 spans 13 residues. With 3 bases removed from V and 8 bases from J, the gap between germline ends came to 12 bases. The CDR3 DNA reads TGTGCCAGCAGCTCGACTGCGGGTTATGAGCAGTTCTTC. As protein: CASSSTAGYEQFF.

This chain's CDR3 is CASSLRSGGPTYEQYF. CDR3 bases: TGTGCCAGCAGCTTACGATCGGGAGGGCCCACCTACGAGCAGTACTTC. The chain is built from TRBV11-3 and TRBJ2-7, with TRBD2 matching over 8 bases. Trimming took 2 bases from V and 2 from J; bases not matched to a gene: 8. The CDR3 totals 16 residues. Germline-derived CDR1 and CDR2 are SGHNT and YENEEA.

This CDR3 is CASEDVAGRETQYF. The CDR3 nucleotides read TGCGCCAGCGAGGATGTAGCGGGACGGGAGACCCAGTACTTC. The gene calls are TRBV5-1 and TRBJ2-5, with 8 bases identical to TRBD2. V lost 7 bases, J lost 5 bases, and 10 bases stayed unmatched. The CDR3 totals 14 residues. Germline V gene data show CDR1 as SGHRS and CDR2 as YFSETQ.

This clone appeared a few times. V gene TRBV7-8 combines with J gene TRBJ2-7, with 7 bases identical to TRBD2. The V gene end was trimmed by 5 bases and the J gene end by 2 bases; junction bases not matched to a gene: 9. Germline V lookup: CDR1 SGHVS, CDR2 FQNEAQ. This CDR3 has 15 amino acids. The CDR3 DNA sequence: TGTGCCAGCAGCCCCGGGACTAATCCAACCTACGAGCAGTACTTC. It encodes CASSPGTNPTYEQYF.

V usage is TRBV7-6 and J usage is TRBJ2-1, with TRBD1 matching over 11 bases. The CDR3 has 16 residues. V lost 5 bases and J lost 4; bases outside the gene matches: 7. Germline V gives CDR1 SGHVS, CDR2 FNYEAQ. CDR3 bases: TGTGCCAGCAGCCCCGGACAGGGGGCGTCTTACAATGAGCAGTTCTTC. This encodes CASSPGQGASYNEQFF.

About this clone: One end of the junction is discordant with germline, which a read error may explain. The chain has TRBV28 and TRBJ2-7; D gene ambiguous. The CDR3 runs 15 residues. Looked up from germline, CDR1 is MDHEN and CDR2 is SYDVKM. CDR3 sequence: CATSLWALSSYEQYF. The CDR3 DNA reads as TGTGCCACCAGTCTTTGGGCCCTGAGCTCCTACGAGCAGTACTTC.

Details on this clone: This specimen includes other DNA sequences encoding the same CDR3. V usage is TRBV5-1 and J usage is TRBJ1-2, with D maybe TRBD1 (5 bases). Germline assignment: CDR1 SGHRS and CDR2 YFSETQ. This CDR3 region has 13 residues. V dropped 0 bases and J dropped 2 bases, with 5 bases sitting between them. CDR3 amino acids: CASSLDRNYGYTF. The CDR3, as DNA: TGCGCCAGCAGCTTGGACAGGAACTATGGCTACACCTTC.

This clone showed up just once. The chain has TRBV2 and TRBJ1-2, with TRBD1 identical over 9 bases. The CDR3 is 15 amino acids. J lost 5 bases, V lost 6 bases, and 10 bases had no gene match. CDR1 and CDR2 from the germline V gene are SNHLY and FYNNEI. CDR3 in amino acids: CASRSPQGARYGYTF. As DNA, the CDR3 is TGTGCCAGCAGGTCCCCACAGGGGGCACGGTATGGCTACACCTTC.

This clone showed up just once. The V and J genes are TRBV27 and TRBJ2-1; D may be TRBD2 (6 bases). From germline, CDR1 is MNHEY and CDR2 SMNVEV (reference sequence). The CDR3 has 15 amino acids. Trimming removed 2 bases at V and 6 bases at J, with 14 bases between. CDR3 coding DNA: TGTGCCAGCAGTTTAGATACGGGAGTGCGCAATGAGCAGTTCTTC. Protein product: CASSLDTGVRNEQFF.

The CDR3 loop reads CASSLTRTELDEKLFF. CDR3 sequence (DNA): TGCGCCAGCAGCTTAACGCGGACAGAATTGGATGAAAAACTGTTTTTT. The genes are TRBV5-1 and TRBJ1-4; TRBD1 is a possible D gene (6 bases). Germline CDR1 reads SGHRS; CDR2 reads YFSETQ. This CDR3 is built from 16 residues. V was clipped by 2 bases and J by 6 bases, with 17 bases between them.

This clone was seen a few times. The V call is TRBV28, the J call TRBJ2-3; 9 positions match TRBD2. The germline V gene has CDR1 MDHEN and CDR2 SYDVKM. V was clipped by 6 bases and J by 4 bases; unmatched bases: 11. The CDR3 contains 16 residues. The DNA for the CDR3 is TGTGCCAGCAGGCCGCGAGGTAGCGGGAGCCCAGATACGCAGTATTTT. This gives the protein CASRPRGSGSPDTQYF.

This clone was seen a single time. The genes are TRBV7-9 and TRBJ1-1; 7 nucleotides agree with TRBD1. CDR1 and CDR2 (germline): SEHNR, FQNEAQ (reference sequence). Unmatched junction bases numbered 11, after V lost 5 bases and J lost 8 bases. This CDR3 is built from 14 residues. Here the CDR3 reads CASSLPSTGNEAFF. The DNA of the CDR3 is TGTGCCAGCAGCCTCCCCTCGACAGGGAACGAAGCTTTCTTT.

Comments on this clone: A much larger clone differs from this one at a single base, so this may be a read error. V usage is TRBV7-7 and J usage is TRBJ2-1; 14 positions agree with TRBD2. The CDR3 has 15 amino acids. Germline CDR1 and CDR2: SSHAT and FNYEAQ (reference sequence). V was clipped by 2 bases and J by 7 bases; unmatched bases: 1. The CDR3 spells CASSLRLAGGNEQFF. DNA for the CDR3: TGTGCCAGCAGCTTAAGACTAGCGGGAGGGAATGAGCAGTTCTTC.

DNA of the CDR3: TGTGCCAGCAGCCCCCCGAGGTTGGGCTACACCTTC. Translation gives CASSPPRLGYTF. The J gene is TRBJ1-2, the V gene TRBV7-6; D not resolved. V lost 5 bases and J 8 bases, leaving 12 bases between the germline ends. Germline V CDR1 and CDR2: SGHVS, FNYEAQ. The CDR3 is 12 amino acids.

The rearrangement joins TRBV9 to TRBJ1-3; D not certain. Trimming took off 5 bases at V and 0 bases at J, with 12 bases between the two ends. Germline V gene data show CDR1 as SGDLS and CDR2 as YYNGEE. This CDR3 has 15 residues. The CDR3 bases are TGTGCCAGCAGAGAGGGCCCTAACTCTGGAAACACCATATATTTT. It codes for CASREGPNSGNTIYF. Full variable domain (missing parts from reference TRBV9 and TRBJ1-3): DSGVTQTPKHLITATGQRVTLRCSPRSGDLSVYWYQQSLDQGLQFLIQYYNGEERAKGNILERFSAQQFPDLHSELNLSSLELGDSALYFCASREGPNSGNTIYFGEGSWLTVV.

The chain links TRBV9 to TRBJ2-2; D gene ambiguous. V was shortened by 0 bases and J by 4 bases, with 13 bases between the two germline ends. Germline V lookup: CDR1 SGDLS, CDR2 YYNGEE. This CDR3 region has 16 residues. The CDR3 coding sequence is TGTGCCAGCAGCGTAGTTGGAACTACTCCCACCGGGGAGCTGTTTTTT. It yields the protein CASSVVGTTPTGELFF.

This clone showed up just once. The chain has TRBV18 and TRBJ1-4, with D tentatively TRBD1 (5 bases). V was cut by 5 bases and J by 0 bases, with 10 bases left in between. CDR1 is KGHSH, CDR2 LQKENI, per germline. This CDR3 comprises 15 residues. CDR3 bases: TGTGCCAGCTCAAGAGGGGAGGCAACTAATGAAAAACTGTTTTTT. This sequence encodes CASSRGEATNEKLFF.

V is TRBV27 and J is TRBJ1-4, with D possibly TRBD1 on 6 matching bases. Between the trimmed V and J ends, which lost 4 bases and 1 base, there was a span of 16 bases. The CDR3 spans 17 residues. Germline loops: CDR1 MNHEY, CDR2 SMNVEV (reference sequence). The CDR3 region is CASSSTPQGLTNEKLFF. In nucleotides, the CDR3 is TGTGCCAGCAGTTCCACACCACAGGGTTTAACTAATGAAAAACTGTTTTTT. Based on the CDR3 plus reference TRBV27 and TRBJ1-4, the full variable domain is EAQVTQNPRYLITVTGKKLTVTCSQNMNHEYMSWYRQDPGLGLRQIYYSMNVEVTDKGDVPEGYKVSRKEKRNFPLILESPSPNQTSLYFCASSSTPQGLTNEKLFFGSGTQLSVL.

J is TRBJ2-3 and V is TRBV6-5, with D perhaps TRBD1 (5 bases). Germline CDR1 is MNHEY and CDR2 is SVGAGI. Trimming removed 2 bases from V and 3 bases from J, with 12 bases in between. This CDR3 has 15 amino acids. The CDR3 is CASSYGRVNTDTQYF. The CDR3 region has the DNA TGTGCCAGCAGTTACGGCAGGGTAAATACAGATACGCAGTATTTT.

The chain joins TRBV3-1 (or the pseudogene TRBV3-2) to TRBJ1-5; no definite D call. The CDR3 loop spans 15 amino acids. Trimming took 4 bases from V and 4 from J, leaving 14 bases between them. In germline, CDR1 is LGHDT, CDR2 YNNKEL (reference sequence). In DNA, the CDR3 is TGTGCCAGCAGCCCAACTTCGACGGGTAATCAGCCCCAGCATTTT. It encodes CASSPTSTGNQPQHF.

A few counts support this clone. V usage is TRBV21-1 and J usage is TRBJ1-2; the tabulated D call, TRBD1, remains unverified against the DNA. TRBV21-1 is reported as a pseudogene. This CDR3 is built from 14 residues. CDR3 DNA: TGTGCCAGCAGCAAAATACAGGGGGTCTATGGCTACACCTTC. Protein: CASSKIQGVYGYTF.

A few counts support this clone. The chain uses TRBV2 and TRBJ2-7, with 7 bases lining up with TRBD2. CDR1 is SNHLY and CDR2 is FYNNEI in the germline V gene. The CDR3 is 15 amino acids. Trimming removed 9 bases from V and 0 bases from J; junction bases left unmatched: 11. CDR3 sequence reads: CASWDYVSDSYEQYF. The CDR3 DNA follows: TGTGCCAGTTGGGACTATGTGTCTGACTCCTACGAGCAGTACTTC.

Here the CDR3 reads CASSSPGTSGSYNEQFF. CDR3 DNA sequence: TGTGCCAGCAGCTCACCCGGGACTAGCGGATCCTACAATGAGCAGTTCTTC. The chain employs TRBV11-3 and TRBJ2-1; TRBD2 agrees at 11 bases. The CDR3 covers 17 residues. Trimming took 4 bases from V and 1 from J; bases not matched to a gene: 6. CDR1 is SGHNT and CDR2 is YENEEA in the germline V gene.

This clone was observed a handful of times. This sequence joins TRBV14 and TRBJ2-7; tentatively, D is TRBD2 (6 bases). The CDR3 contains 13 residues. Germline V gives CDR1 SGHDN, CDR2 FVKESK. V lost 8 bases and J lost 3, with 14 bases in between. CDR3 protein: CASSRGGNYEQYF. The CDR3, as DNA: TGTGCCAGCTCGAGGGGAGGCAACTACGAGCAGTACTTC.

This rearrangement joins TRBV4-2 to TRBJ2-5, with 7 bases fitting TRBD2. Germline lookup yields CDR1 LGHNA and CDR2 YNFKEQ. The CDR3 extends over 16 amino acids. With V trimmed by 1 base and J by 3 bases, 8 bases remained unmatched. CDR3 residues: CASSQAVTSREETQYF. Written as DNA, the CDR3 is TGTGCCAGCAGCCAAGCCGTGACTAGCCGGGAAGAGACCCAGTACTTC.

This clone was counted a single time. This chain connects TRBV29-1 to TRBJ1-1, with 8 positions matching TRBD1. Germline V gene data show CDR1 as SQVTM and CDR2 as ANQGSEA. The trim removed 6 bases at V and 0 bases at J, leaving 12 bases unmatched. This CDR3 has 16 residues. This CDR3 is CSVAQGAGVLNTEAFF. DNA of the CDR3: TGCAGCGTAGCTCAGGGGGCCGGCGTTTTGAACACTGAAGCTTTCTTT.